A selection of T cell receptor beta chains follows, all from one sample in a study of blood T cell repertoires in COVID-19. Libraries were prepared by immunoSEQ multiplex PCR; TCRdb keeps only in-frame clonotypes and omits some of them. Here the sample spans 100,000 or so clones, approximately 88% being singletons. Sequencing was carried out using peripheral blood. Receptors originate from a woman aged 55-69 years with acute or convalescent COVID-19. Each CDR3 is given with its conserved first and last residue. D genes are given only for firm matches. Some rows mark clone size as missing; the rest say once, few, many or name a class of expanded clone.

cdr3_nt: TGTGCCAGCAGTCCCCGACCCGGACGGGGGAACACTGAAGCTTTCTTT; cdr3_aa: CASSPRPGRGNTEAFF; clone_size: .; v_call: TRBV28; j_call: TRBJ1-1; d_call: .
cdr3_nt: TGCGCCAGCAGCATACAGGTTAACAGTGAGCAGTTCTTC; cdr3_aa: CASSIQVNSEQFF; clone_size: once; v_call: TRBV5-1; j_call: TRBJ2-1; d_call: .
cdr3_nt: TGCAGTGCCGGACAGGGCGTCTCCTACGAGCAGTACTTC; cdr3_aa: CSAGQGVSYEQYF; clone_size: .; v_call: TRBV29-1; j_call: TRBJ2-7; d_call: TRBD1
cdr3_nt: TGCGCCAGCAGCTTGGTTCAGGGAAACTATGGCTACACCTTC; cdr3_aa: CASSLVQGNYGYTF; clone_size: .; v_call: TRBV5-1; j_call: TRBJ1-2; d_call: .
cdr3_nt: TGTGCCAGCAGCGCGTCGGGGTCCGATGAAAAACTGTTTTTT; cdr3_aa: CASSASGSDEKLFF; clone_size: .; v_call: TRBV5-4; j_call: TRBJ1-4; d_call: .
cdr3_nt: TGTGCCAGCAGTTCGGGGGGGGCGGAGGATAAGCCCCAGCATTTT; cdr3_aa: CASSSGGAEDKPQHF; clone_size: .; v_call: TRBV28; j_call: TRBJ1-5; d_call: .
cdr3_nt: TGCGCCAGCAGCTTGGCAGGGCATGAGCAGTTCTTC; cdr3_aa: CASSLAGHEQFF; clone_size: .; v_call: TRBV5-1; j_call: TRBJ2-1; d_call: .
cdr3_nt: TGCGCCAGCAGCTCGACTAGCGGGTTCGGGGAGCTGTTTTTT; cdr3_aa: CASSSTSGFGELFF; clone_size: .; v_call: TRBV5-1; j_call: TRBJ2-2; d_call: TRBD2
cdr3_nt: TGTGCCAGTAGTATGGGGGGTGATACTGAAGCTTTCTTT; cdr3_aa: CASSMGGDTEAFF; clone_size: .; v_call: TRBV19; j_call: TRBJ1-1; d_call: .
cdr3_nt: TGTGCCAGCAGCTCGCCGGGGGGCCCTCAGTACTTC; cdr3_aa: CASSSPGGPQYF; clone_size: .; v_call: TRBV3-1/TRBV3-2; j_call: TRBJ2-4; d_call: .
cdr3_nt: TGCGCCAGCAGCTTGGCGGGGCAGGGGTTCGCAGACACTGAAGCTTTCTTT; cdr3_aa: CASSLAGQGFADTEAFF; clone_size: few; v_call: TRBV5-1; j_call: TRBJ1-1; d_call: .
cdr3_nt: TGTGCCACCCCATTAGAGAACACCGGGGAGCTGTTTTTT; cdr3_aa: CATPLENTGELFF; clone_size: .; v_call: TRBV19; j_call: TRBJ2-2; d_call: .
cdr3_nt: TGCGCCAGCAGCTTGCCCCAATATGAGCAGTTCTTC; cdr3_aa: CASSLPQYEQFF; clone_size: .; v_call: TRBV5-1; j_call: TRBJ2-1; d_call: .
cdr3_nt: TGTGCCAGCTCATCCGGGACAGTGAAAAACATTCAGTACTTC; cdr3_aa: CASSSGTVKNIQYF; clone_size: .; v_call: TRBV18; j_call: TRBJ2-4; d_call: TRBD1
cdr3_nt: TGTGCCAGCAGCCAAGTAGAGGCCGGGGAGCTGTTTTTT; cdr3_aa: CASSQVEAGELFF; clone_size: .; v_call: TRBV3-1/TRBV3-2; j_call: TRBJ2-2; d_call: .
cdr3_nt: TGCGCCAGCAGCTTGGGCAGGGTAAGGAGCTCCTACAATGAGCAGTTCTTC; cdr3_aa: CASSLGRVRSSYNEQFF; clone_size: .; v_call: TRBV5-1; j_call: TRBJ2-1; d_call: .
cdr3_nt: TGTGCCAGCAGCTTAGATGGGGAGAGAGTAGGGTTCTTC; cdr3_aa: CASSLDGERVGFF; clone_size: .; v_call: TRBV7-9; j_call: TRBJ2-1; d_call: .
cdr3_nt: TGTGCCAGCAGTGAAGGGGCGAACACTGAAGCTTTCTTT; cdr3_aa: CASSEGANTEAFF; clone_size: .; v_call: TRBV2; j_call: TRBJ1-1; d_call: .
cdr3_nt: TGTGCCAGCAGCGCCCCTACGGGAGCTGAAGCTTTCTTT; cdr3_aa: CASSAPTGAEAFF; clone_size: .; v_call: TRBV7-9; j_call: TRBJ1-1; d_call: .
cdr3_nt: TGTGCCACCAGCAGTCTTAGACAGGGCTTGCCCCAGCATTTT; cdr3_aa: CATSSLRQGLPQHF; clone_size: .; v_call: TRBV15; j_call: TRBJ1-5; d_call: TRBD1
cdr3_nt: TGTGCCATCAGTGAGTCGGGGCTGCGCACTTGGGGCTACAATGAGCAGTTCTTC; cdr3_aa: CAISESGLRTWGYNEQFF; clone_size: .; v_call: TRBV10-3; j_call: TRBJ2-1; d_call: .
cdr3_nt: TGTGCCAGCAGAGCGGGGGGGGCAGCGAGTATTGAAGCTTTCTTT; cdr3_aa: CASRAGGAASIEAFF; clone_size: .; v_call: TRBV6-5; j_call: TRBJ1-1; d_call: .
cdr3_nt: TGCGCCAGCAGCGTACAACAGGGGGCGACTCTCTCTGGCTACACCTTC; cdr3_aa: CASSVQQGATLSGYTF; clone_size: .; v_call: TRBV5-1; j_call: TRBJ1-2; d_call: TRBD1
cdr3_nt: TGTGCCAGCAGCTTAGGACTAGCGGGGTCTACAGATACGCAGTATTTT; cdr3_aa: CASSLGLAGSTDTQYF; clone_size: .; v_call: TRBV7-8; j_call: TRBJ2-3; d_call: TRBD2
cdr3_nt: TGCGCCAGCAGCCCCCCGTTCGGACAGGGCGGCACAGATACGCAGTATTTT; cdr3_aa: CASSPPFGQGGTDTQYF; clone_size: .; v_call: TRBV5-1; j_call: TRBJ2-3; d_call: TRBD1
cdr3_nt: TGTGCCAGCAGCCAAGCCCCTCTCGGTCTAGCGTCGGGCGGGGAGCTGTTTTTT; cdr3_aa: CASSQAPLGLASGGELFF; clone_size: .; v_call: TRBV4-2; j_call: TRBJ2-2; d_call: .
cdr3_nt: TGTGCCAGCAGCCAAGATTGGGGATCTAGCGGGACCGGGGAGCTGTTTTTT; cdr3_aa: CASSQDWGSSGTGELFF; clone_size: few; v_call: TRBV3-1/TRBV3-2; j_call: TRBJ2-2; d_call: TRBD2
cdr3_nt: TGTGCCAGCAGTTTATTGGGGCATCAGCCCCAGCATTTT; cdr3_aa: CASSLLGHQPQHF; clone_size: .; v_call: TRBV28; j_call: TRBJ1-5; d_call: .
cdr3_nt: TGTGCCAGCAGCGAAGGGGGGGACAATGAGCAGTTCTTC; cdr3_aa: CASSEGGDNEQFF; clone_size: .; v_call: TRBV2; j_call: TRBJ2-1; d_call: .
cdr3_nt: TGTGCCAGCAGCTTAGGGGACAGAAACTATGGCTACACCTTC; cdr3_aa: CASSLGDRNYGYTF; clone_size: .; v_call: TRBV7-8; j_call: TRBJ1-2; d_call: TRBD1
cdr3_nt: TGCGCCAGCAGCCCTGGCAGGGACGGACTACCGGCCAACAATGAGCAGTTCTTC; cdr3_aa: CASSPGRDGLPANNEQFF; clone_size: .; v_call: TRBV5-1; j_call: TRBJ2-1; d_call: .
cdr3_nt: TGTGCCATCAGTGGTAGATCCGGGACTAGCGGGAGTAATGAGCAGTTCTTC; cdr3_aa: CAISGRSGTSGSNEQFF; clone_size: .; v_call: TRBV10-3; j_call: TRBJ2-1; d_call: TRBD2
cdr3_nt: TGCGCCAGCAGCCCTTTACGAGGGGGTAACTATGGCTACACCTTC; cdr3_aa: CASSPLRGGNYGYTF; clone_size: .; v_call: TRBV4-1; j_call: TRBJ1-2; d_call: .
cdr3_nt: TGTGCCAGTAGTATAATGTCCAGGCCGGCGTTTTCAAGGAACACTGAAGCTTTCTTT; cdr3_aa: CASSIMSRPAFSRNTEAFF; clone_size: once; v_call: TRBV19; j_call: TRBJ1-1; d_call: .
cdr3_nt: TGTGCCAGCAGCAAGGGAGGGCCCTCCTACAATGAGCAGTTCTTC; cdr3_aa: CASSKGGPSYNEQFF; clone_size: .; v_call: TRBV21-1; j_call: TRBJ2-1; d_call: .
cdr3_nt: TGTGCCAGCAGCTCTAACAGGGGGCTAAGATCACCCCTCCACTTT; cdr3_aa: CASSSNRGLRSPLHF; clone_size: .; v_call: TRBV7-2; j_call: TRBJ1-6; d_call: TRBD1
cdr3_nt: TGTGCCAGCAGCGTAGACCTTGGGGGGACAGGAGCCGACGAGCAGTACTTC; cdr3_aa: CASSVDLGGTGADEQYF; clone_size: .; v_call: TRBV9; j_call: TRBJ2-7; d_call: TRBD1
cdr3_nt: TGTGCCAGCAGCTTAGATAGCAGTCAGCAAGAGACCCAGTACTTC; cdr3_aa: CASSLDSSQQETQYF; clone_size: .; v_call: TRBV11-3; j_call: TRBJ2-5; d_call: .
cdr3_nt: TGTGCCAGCAGATCCGACAGGAATTCACCCCTCCACTTT; cdr3_aa: CASRSDRNSPLHF; clone_size: .; v_call: TRBV6-5; j_call: TRBJ1-6; d_call: .
cdr3_nt: TGTGCCAGCTCACGGTTGAGAGAGGGCGGGAGAACAGATACGCAGTATTTT; cdr3_aa: CASSRLREGGRTDTQYF; clone_size: .; v_call: TRBV18; j_call: TRBJ2-3; d_call: TRBD2
cdr3_nt: TGTGCCAGCAGTTTCGCGACAGGGAATGGCTACACCTTC; cdr3_aa: CASSFATGNGYTF; clone_size: .; v_call: TRBV12-3/TRBV12-4; j_call: TRBJ1-2; d_call: TRBD1
cdr3_nt: TGTGCCATCAGCTCAACAGGGGGTAGGGGTGGAAACACCATATATTTT; cdr3_aa: CAISSTGGRGGNTIYF; clone_size: .; v_call: TRBV10-3; j_call: TRBJ1-3; d_call: TRBD1
cdr3_nt: TGTGCCAGCAGCGGGGGACAGGGAAACACCATATATTTT; cdr3_aa: CASSGGQGNTIYF; clone_size: once; v_call: TRBV9; j_call: TRBJ1-3; d_call: TRBD1
cdr3_nt: TGCAGCGTAGAGGGACAGCGGGTTGAAGCTTTCTTT; cdr3_aa: CSVEGQRVEAFF; clone_size: .; v_call: TRBV29-1; j_call: TRBJ1-1; d_call: TRBD1
cdr3_nt: TGTGCCAGCAGTGAGCAGGGTCTGGCCAAGGGCATTCAGTACTTC; cdr3_aa: CASSEQGLAKGIQYF; clone_size: .; v_call: TRBV6-1; j_call: TRBJ2-4; d_call: .
cdr3_nt: TGTGCCAGCAGCTTAGATGGCAGGGGGACCCCTCTCTCTGGAAACACCATATATTTT; cdr3_aa: CASSLDGRGTPLSGNTIYF; clone_size: .; v_call: TRBV7-8; j_call: TRBJ1-3; d_call: TRBD1
cdr3_nt: TGTGCCAGCAGTCTTAAGGGGTCCGGGGAGCTGTTTTTT; cdr3_aa: CASSLKGSGELFF; clone_size: .; v_call: TRBV7-2; j_call: TRBJ2-2; d_call: .
cdr3_nt: TGTGCCAGCAACGACCTTCAGGGTCTCTACAATGAGCAGTTCTTC; cdr3_aa: CASNDLQGLYNEQFF; clone_size: .; v_call: TRBV28; j_call: TRBJ2-1; d_call: .
cdr3_nt: TGTGCCAGCAAAAGGACAGGGAGCTCCAATGAGCAGTTCTTC; cdr3_aa: CASKRTGSSNEQFF; clone_size: .; v_call: TRBV7-9; j_call: TRBJ2-1; d_call: TRBD1
cdr3_nt: TGTGCCAGCAGCACCGGCGGGAGGGTGGTTGAGCAGTTCTTC; cdr3_aa: CASSTGGRVVEQFF; clone_size: .; v_call: TRBV28; j_call: TRBJ2-1; d_call: TRBD2
cdr3_nt: TGCAGTCACCCCCGGGGGTATGGCTACACCTTC; cdr3_aa: CSHPRGYGYTF; clone_size: .; v_call: TRBV20-1; j_call: TRBJ1-2; d_call: .
cdr3_nt: TGTGCCAGCAGTTTTTTTGGGGTTTCGGGAGCAACAGATACGCAGTATTTT; cdr3_aa: CASSFFGVSGATDTQYF; clone_size: .; v_call: TRBV27; j_call: TRBJ2-3; d_call: .
cdr3_nt: TGTGCCAGCAGGGGGACAGGCTTCAAGCAGTACTTC; cdr3_aa: CASRGTGFKQYF; clone_size: few; v_call: TRBV2; j_call: TRBJ2-7; d_call: TRBD1